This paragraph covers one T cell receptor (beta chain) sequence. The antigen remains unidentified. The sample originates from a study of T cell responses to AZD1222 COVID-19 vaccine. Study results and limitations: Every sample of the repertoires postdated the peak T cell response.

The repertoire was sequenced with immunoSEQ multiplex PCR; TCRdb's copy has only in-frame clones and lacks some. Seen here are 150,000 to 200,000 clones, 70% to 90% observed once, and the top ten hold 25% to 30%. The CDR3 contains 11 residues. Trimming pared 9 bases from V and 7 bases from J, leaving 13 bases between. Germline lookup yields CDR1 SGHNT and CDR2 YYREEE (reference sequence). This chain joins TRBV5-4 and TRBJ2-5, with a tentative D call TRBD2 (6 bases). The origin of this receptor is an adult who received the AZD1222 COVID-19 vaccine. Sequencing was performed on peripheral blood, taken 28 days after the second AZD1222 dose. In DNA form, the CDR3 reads TGTGCCACCACCGGGGGTGGGACCCAGTACTTC. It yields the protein CATTGGGTQYF.